This TCR beta chain originates from a study of cytomegalovirus exposure and HLA in healthy donors. Study-wide results and caveats: Productive rates of about 87% or about 30% were seen for most TCR beta V segments in an earlier analysis. HLA alleles showed associations with some 17,000 TCR beta sequences in a later analysis, at a 0.05 false discovery rate. According to a later analysis, most TCR beta chains associated with CMV appeared HLA-restricted.

In the PCR, 60 Vbeta and 13 Jbeta primers were used. Sequencing was performed with immunoSEQ multiplex PCR; in TCRdb, only in-frame clones are kept and a portion is missing. The sample records 170,000 or so clones, roughly 87% being singletons. As regards this clone: Its matching antigen is unknown.

This sequence originates from a woman aged 50 to 65 in good health and CMV-seronegative. The sample taken for sequencing was PBMCs.

In DNA, the CDR3 is TGTGCCAGCAGTGTCACAGGGGGCAGAACTGAAGCTTTCTTT. It specifies CASSVTGGRTEAFF. The V call is TRBV2, the J call TRBJ1-1, with TRBD1 identical over 9 bases. CDR1 and CDR2 (germline): SNHLY, FYNNEI. Trimming took 4 bases from V and 5 from J; bases not matched to a gene: 5. The CDR3 extends over 14 amino acids. The entire variable domain, with the rest obtained from reference TRBV2 and TRBJ1-1, is as follows: EPEVTQTPSHQVTQMGQEVILRCVPISNHLYFYWYRQILGQKVEFLVSFYNNEISEKSEIFDDQFSVERPDGSNFTLKIRSTKLEDSAMYFCASSVTGGRTEAFFGQGTRLTVV.